These 23 T cell receptor beta chains were sequenced from one sample in a study of cytomegalovirus exposure and HLA in healthy donors. Profiled with immunoSEQ multiplex PCR; TCRdb holds only in-frame clones, not every one. The sample has more than 130,000 clones; 80% to 90% are singletons. Sequenced: PBMCs. The receptors here all came from a woman aged 18-29 years in good health and CMV-seropositive.

The rearrangement joins TRBV18 to TRBJ1-2, with 8 bases aligning to TRBD1. The ends lost 6 bases at V and 7 bases at J; junction bases unmatched: 10. Germline-derived CDR1 and CDR2 are KGHSH and LQKENI. The CDR3 extends over 14 amino acids. CDR3 coding DNA: TGTGCCAGCTCGCGGGAGCAGGGGGCGCCTGGCTACACCTTC. It codes for CASSREQGAPGYTF.

The chain has TRBV9 and TRBJ1-3; D unresolved. CDR3 length: 13 amino acids. Between the trimmed V and J ends, which lost 7 bases and 0 bases, there was a span of 8 bases. CDR1 SGDLS and CDR2 YYNGEE come from the germline V gene. The CDR3 reads CASSESSGNTIYF. CDR3 sequence (DNA): TGTGCCAGCTCCGAGAGCTCTGGAAACACCATATATTTT.

The chain has TRBV28 and TRBJ2-3; D perhaps matches TRBD2 (6 bases). The V end was cut by 5 bases, the J end by 4 bases, with 16 bases between. The germline CDR1 and CDR2 sequences are MDHEN and SYDVKM. This CDR3 is built from 15 residues. The CDR3 region is CASSNPGLGSDTQYF. As DNA, the CDR3 is TGTGCCAGCAGTAATCCGGGACTGGGGTCAGATACGCAGTATTTT. Combining the CDR3 with reference TRBV28 and TRBJ2-3 gives the whole variable domain DVKVTQSSRYLVKRTGEKVFLECVQDMDHENMFWYRQDPGLGLRLIYFSYDVKMKEKGDIPEGYSVSREKKERFSLILESASTNQTSMYLCASSNPGLGSDTQYFGPGTRLTVL.

V and J are TRBV5-4 and TRBJ2-7; TRBD2 is a possible D gene (5 bases). V was trimmed by 4 bases and J by 6 bases, leaving 17 bases between them. Germline V gene data show CDR1 as SGHNT and CDR2 as YYREEE (reference sequence). CDR3 length equals 14 residues. CDR3 nucleotides: TGTGCCAGCAGCCCCCCTGAGGGAGAGGGCGAGCAGTACTTC. It is translated as CASSPPEGEGEQYF.

The chain employs TRBV7-3 and TRBJ2-2; no clear D. The V end was cut by 8 bases, the J end by 0 bases, with 10 bases between. The CDR3 runs 14 residues. Germline assignment: CDR1 SGHTA and CDR2 FQGTGA. For the CDR3, the DNA is TGTGCCAGCGGCGCTAGATCGAACACCGGGGAGCTGTTTTTT. Translating it yields CASGARSNTGELFF.

The gene calls are TRBV2 and TRBJ1-2; 8 bases match TRBD1. This CDR3 has 12 amino acids. Germline-derived CDR1 and CDR2 are SNHLY and FYNNEI. Germline trimming cut 6 bases from V and 8 bases from J; bases unmatched to any gene: 5. CDR3 DNA sequence: TGTGCCAGCAGGGGCAGGGGGCAAGGCTACACCTTC. It encodes CASRGRGQGYTF. Drawing the rest from reference TRBV2 and TRBJ1-2, the complete variable domain is EPEVTQTPSHQVTQMGQEVILRCVPISNHLYFYWYRQILGQKVEFLVSFYNNEISEKSEIFDDQFSVERPDGSNFTLKIRSTKLEDSAMYFCASRGRGQGYTFGSGTRLTVV.

This rearrangement joins TRBV6-6 to TRBJ1-2; no clear D. This CDR3 has 15 residues. Trimming removed 6 bases at V and 5 bases at J, with 19 bases between. The germline gives CDR1 MNHNY, CDR2 SVGAGI (reference sequence). The CDR3 sequence: CASRQTEAREYGYTF. CDR3 sequence (DNA): TGTGCCAGCAGACAGACGGAGGCGAGGGAATATGGCTACACCTTC.

This chain joins TRBV10-3 and TRBJ2-5; D perhaps matches TRBD1 (5 bases). CDR3 length equals 15 residues. Germline V gives CDR1 ENHRY, CDR2 SYGVKD. V lost 4 bases and J lost 5, with 17 bases in between. CDR3 residues: CAISVTGQSSETQYF. In nucleotides, the CDR3 is TGTGCCATCAGTGTAACCGGACAATCAAGCGAGACCCAGTACTTC.

V and J are TRBV5-1 and TRBJ2-3; possible D gene TRBD2, 6 bases. V was trimmed by 2 bases and J by 0 bases, leaving 10 bases between them. The CDR3 extends over 15 amino acids. Germline V gene sequence: CDR1 SGHRS, CDR2 YFSETQ. CDR3 nucleotides: TGCGCCAGCAGCTTCTCTAGCGCCAGCACAGATACGCAGTATTTT. This translates into CASSFSSASTDTQYF.

The gene calls are TRBV9 and TRBJ2-3; D is possibly TRBD2 (7 bases). V shed 3 bases and J shed 5 bases, with 16 bases lying between them. Germline V lookup: CDR1 SGDLS, CDR2 YYNGEE. CDR3 length: 15 residues. CDR3 coding DNA: TGTGCCAGCAGCGAGGGGGGAGGGCCGAAAGATACGCAGTATTTT. This encodes CASSEGGGPKDTQYF.

This clone was detected once. The chain joins TRBV7-9 to TRBJ2-3; D call uncertain. The CDR3 runs 14 residues. In germline, CDR1 is SEHNR, CDR2 FQNEAQ (reference sequence). V was trimmed by 5 bases and J by 2 bases, leaving 11 bases between them. In DNA form, the CDR3 reads TGTGCCAGCAGCCAATCAGGCACCACAGATACGCAGTATTTT. It yields the protein CASSQSGTTDTQYF.

The chain recombines TRBV2 with TRBJ2-1, with 8 nucleotides matching TRBD2. Looked up from germline, CDR1 is SNHLY and CDR2 is FYNNEI. J gave up 0 bases and V 7 bases, and 5 bases lay outside the gene matches. The CDR3 extends over 15 amino acids. The CDR3 protein is CASKTSGSSYNEQFF. DNA for the CDR3: TGTGCCAGCAAAACGAGCGGGAGCTCCTACAATGAGCAGTTCTTC. The full variable domain, its missing parts supplied by reference TRBV2 and TRBJ2-1, is EPEVTQTPSHQVTQMGQEVILRCVPISNHLYFYWYRQILGQKVEFLVSFYNNEISEKSEIFDDQFSVERPDGSNFTLKIRSTKLEDSAMYFCASKTSGSSYNEQFFGPGTRLTVL.

The chain links TRBV2 to TRBJ1-1, with a possible D match to TRBD1 (5 bases). Trimming left V 5 bases short and J 4 bases short, with 8 bases between. The CDR3 spans 12 residues. Germline V CDR1 and CDR2: SNHLY, FYNNEI. The CDR3 here is CASSTRVTEAFF. Here the CDR3 DNA reads TGTGCCAGCAGTACCAGGGTCACTGAAGCTTTCTTT.

This chain uses TRBV27 with TRBJ2-7, with 8 bases matching TRBD2. Germline CDR1 and CDR2: MNHEY and SMNVEV (reference sequence). There are 13 residues in the CDR3. The ends lost 6 bases at V and 3 bases at J; junction bases unmatched: 4. The CDR3 nucleotides read TGTGCCAGCAGCCCTAGCGGGCGCTACGAGCAGTACTTC. This codes for CASSPSGRYEQYF.

The chain carries TRBV7-8 and TRBJ2-3; the D is unclear. The CDR3 extends over 14 amino acids. The ends were cut back, 3 bases at V and 2 bases at J, with 9 bases in the middle. Germline V gives CDR1 SGHVS, CDR2 FQNEAQ. The chain's CDR3 is CASSFGGFTDTQYF. The DNA of the CDR3 is TGTGCCAGCAGCTTCGGCGGTTTCACAGATACGCAGTATTTT.

The rearrangement links TRBV19 to TRBJ2-3; 7 nucleotides align to TRBD1. CDR1 and CDR2 (germline): LNHDA, SQIVND (reference sequence). With 4 bases clipped from V and 2 bases from J, the junction kept 9 bases outside the gene matches. This CDR3 comprises 16 residues. This CDR3 is CASSTRGRLVTDTQYF. The CDR3 nucleotides read TGTGCCAGTAGTACGAGGGGGCGCCTGGTCACAGATACGCAGTATTTT. Variable domain in full (rest from reference TRBV19 and TRBJ2-3): DGGITQSPKYLFRKEGQNVTLSCEQNLNHDAMYWYRQDPGQGLRLIYYSQIVNDFQKGDIAEGYSVSREKKESFPLTVTSAQKNPTAFYLCASSTRGRLVTDTQYFGPGTRLTVL.

The chain carries TRBV4-2 and TRBJ1-1; perhaps TRBD1 as D (6 bases). Looked up from germline, CDR1 is LGHNA and CDR2 is YNFKEQ. This CDR3 has 16 amino acids. The ends were cut back, 0 bases at V and 4 bases at J, with 15 bases in the middle. The CDR3 DNA follows: TGTGCCAGCAGCCAAGAGTACAGGGTGTTTACCACTGAAGCTTTCTTT. Amino acid sequence: CASSQEYRVFTTEAFF.

The rearrangement joins TRBV29-1 to TRBJ1-5; the match to TRBD1 covers 10 bases. The ends lost 3 bases at V and 7 bases at J; junction bases unmatched: 6. The germline V gene encodes CDR1 SQVTM and CDR2 ANQGSEA. This CDR3 contains 14 residues. Here the CDR3 DNA reads TGCAGCGTTGATGGGACAGGGGACGGGCAGCCCCAGCATTTT. Its protein is CSVDGTGDGQPQHF.

CDR3: CAISVRLEETQYF. In DNA, the CDR3 is TGTGCCATCAGTGTAAGGCTAGAGGAGACCCAGTACTTC. This chain uses TRBV10-3 with TRBJ2-5, with D unresolved. CDR3 length: 13 residues. CDR1 and CDR2 (germline): ENHRY, SYGVKD. Trimming shortened V by 4 bases and J by 5 bases, and 11 bases separated the two germline ends.

The chain is built from TRBV7-8 and TRBJ1-3; D perhaps matches TRBD1 (6 bases). This CDR3 spans 12 amino acids. Looked up from germline, CDR1 is SGHVS and CDR2 is FQNEAQ. Trimming removed 8 bases from V and 6 bases from J, with 11 bases in between. CDR3 bases: TGTGCCAGCCGCCGGGACACAAACACCATATATTTT. Encoded protein: CASRRDTNTIYF.

The V and J genes are TRBV18 and TRBJ2-7; TRBD1 is a possible D gene (8 bases). Germline values: CDR1 KGHSH, CDR2 LQKENI. The CDR3 extends over 13 amino acids. V gave up 5 bases and J gave up 6 bases, with 14 bases separating them. In nucleotides, the CDR3 is TGTGCCAGCTCAAAGACAGGGGAGGGCGAGCAGTACTTC. It encodes CASSKTGEGEQYF. The whole variable domain, filled in from reference TRBV18 and TRBJ2-7, reads NAGVMQNPRHLVRRRGQEARLRCSPMKGHSHVYWYRQLPEEGLKFMVYLQKENIIDESGMPKERFSAEFPKEGPSILRIQQVVRGDSAAYFCASSKTGEGEQYFGPGTRLTVT.

The J gene is TRBJ1-2, the V gene TRBV2; 7 bases line up with TRBD1. Germline CDR1 reads SNHLY; CDR2 reads FYNNEI. The CDR3 runs to 13 residues. In DNA form, the CDR3 reads TGTGCTCAACACCGAGACAGGGTGGAAGGCTACACCTTC. Residues: CAQHRDRVEGYTF.

The chain uses TRBV11-2 and TRBJ2-7; 16 bases match TRBD2. Germline V gives CDR1 SGHAT, CDR2 FQNNGV. V lost 8 bases and J lost 7; bases outside the gene matches: 8. There are 15 residues in the CDR3. CDR3 bases: TGTGCCAGCTTCGGGACTAGCGGGAGGGCCGGTGAGCAGTACTTC. Its translation is CASFGTSGRAGEQYF.